The TCR beta chain described here comes from a study of identical twins. TCRdb fed the 5' RACE reads into MiXCR, producing one record per CDR3 protein. The top ten clones hold 0.27% of a sample with 1.5 million to 2 million distinct CDR3 sequences, less than 40% of them seen once. This clonotype was recorded a few times. The CDR3 runs to 15 residues. CDR1 and CDR2 from the germline V gene are MNHNS and SASEGT. V was clipped by 1 base and J by 0 bases; unmatched bases: 2. With no exceptions, donors were healthy Caucasians. The V gene is TRBV6-1, the J gene TRBJ1-2, with 7 bases fitting TRBD1. The sequence was obtained from a newborn girl in good health. What was sequenced was cord blood. CDR3 sequence: CASSEVGTANYGYTF. The CDR3 nucleotides read TGTGCCAGCAGTGAAGTAGGGACAGCTAACTATGGCTACACCTTC.